This TCR beta chain was captured in a study of T cell changes during pregnancy in multiple sclerosis. Profiled with immunoSEQ multiplex PCR; TCRdb holds only in-frame clones, not every one. The sample shows 70,000 or so clones, 90% to 95% of them seen only once. Trimming removed 0 bases from V and 4 bases from J; junction bases left unmatched: 14. Germline CDR1 reads SGHRS; CDR2 reads YFSETQ. This CDR3 has 20 amino acids. The V and J genes are TRBV5-1 and TRBJ2-3; 13 nucleotides align to TRBD2. This TCR came from a female donor in good health, enrolled as a control in a pregnancy study. This specimen was peripheral blood, taken in the third trimester of pregnancy. The CDR3 nucleotides are TGCGCCAGCAGCTTGGTGAGATCACTAGCGGGAGGGATTGTCGCAGATACGCAGTATTTT. Its protein product is CASSLVRSLAGGIVADTQYF.